A single sample gave rise to the 7 T cell receptor beta chains below, sequenced in a study of CD8+ T cells in alopecia areata. RNA extraction and reverse transcription yielded cDNA as sequencing template. Data came from immunoSEQ multiplex PCR; TCRdb stores just in-frame clones and leaves some out. This table has 150,000 to 200,000 clones, about three fifths appearing once. The sample's treatment: oral pan-JAK inhibitor, 5-10 mg twice daily. The sequencing here drew on CD4+ T cells sorted from blood, taken at approximately week 50, from a patient treated with tofacitinib. The receptors were sampled from a human donor with alopecia areata.

The chain has TRBV15 and TRBJ2-4, with no clear D. CDR3 length: 14 residues. The V gene lost 8 bases and the J gene lost 2 bases, with 13 bases spanning the gap. Germline-derived CDR1 and CDR2 are LNHNV and YYDKDF (reference sequence). This CDR3 reads CATLSTKTKNIQYF. CDR3 DNA sequence: TGTGCCACCTTGAGTACTAAAACCAAAAACATTCAGTACTTC.

This chain uses TRBV30 with TRBJ1-6; maybe TRBD1 (6 bases). Germline lookup yields CDR1 GTSNPN and CDR2 SVGIG (reference sequence). CDR3 size: 14 residues. V lost 2 bases and J lost 1, with 6 bases in between. Written as DNA, the CDR3 is TGTGCCTGGAGTCAGGGGTCCTATAATTCACCCCTCCACTTT. Translated, it gives CAWSQGSYNSPLHF.

The chain carries TRBV5-1 and TRBJ1-4, with TRBD1 matching over 7 bases. Per germline, CDR1 SGHRS and CDR2 YFSETQ. The CDR3 sequence is 15 residues long. Trimming took 3 bases from V and 4 from J; bases not matched to a gene: 6. The CDR3 region is CASSWDRALNEKLFF. The CDR3 nucleotides read TGCGCCAGCAGCTGGGACAGAGCCCTTAATGAAAAACTGTTTTTT.

This clone was detected only a few times. This chain joins TRBV29-1 and TRBJ1-2, with 7 bases identical to TRBD1. CDR1 and CDR2 (germline): SQVTM, ANQGSEA. The CDR3 length is 14 residues. V lost 5 bases, J lost 1 base, and 7 bases stayed unmatched. CDR3 DNA sequence: TGCAGCGTTCCTAGGACAGGCAATAACTATGGCTACACCTTC. Amino acids: CSVPRTGNNYGYTF. The full variable domain, in which reference TRBV29-1 and TRBJ1-2 provide the parts outside the CDR3, is SAVISQKPSRDICQRGTSLTIQCQVDSQVTMMFWYRQQPGQSLTLIATANQGSEATYESGFVIDKFPISRPNLTFSTLTVSNMSPEDSSIYLCSVPRTGNNYGYTFGSGTRLTVV.

This clone was recorded a few times. The chain recombines TRBV14 with TRBJ2-7; D is possibly TRBD2 (6 bases). The CDR3 consists of 17 residues. CDR1 is SGHDN, CDR2 FVKESK, per germline. V lost 0 bases, J lost 0 bases, and 15 bases lay in between. CDR3 in DNA: TGTGCCAGCAGCCAAGACGGTAGGAGGGCGAACTCCTACGAGCAGTACTTC. This encodes CASSQDGRRANSYEQYF.

This chain connects TRBV18 to TRBJ1-5; no firm D call. The CDR3 length is 16 residues. CDR1 KGHSH and CDR2 LQKENI come from the germline V gene. V was trimmed by 4 bases and J by 0 bases, leaving 13 bases between them. The CDR3, as DNA: TGTGCCAGCTCACTAAGGTCAGTCAATAGCAATCAGCCCCAGCATTTT. It codes for CASSLRSVNSNQPQHF. The whole variable domain, remainder taken from reference TRBV18 and TRBJ1-5, is NAGVMQNPRHLVRRRGQEARLRCSPMKGHSHVYWYRQLPEEGLKFMVYLQKENIIDESGMPKERFSAEFPKEGPSILRIQQVVRGDSAAYFCASSLRSVNSNQPQHFGDGTRLSIL.

The V call is TRBV4-3, the J call TRBJ2-1; TRBD1 agrees at 8 bases. Germline trimming cut 6 bases from V and 6 bases from J; bases unmatched to any gene: 13. CDR1 is LGHNA and CDR2 is YSLEER in the germline V gene. The CDR3 is 16 amino acids. CDR3 protein: CASSRLGQASFNEQFF. Written as DNA, the CDR3 is TGCGCCAGCAGTCGATTGGGACAGGCATCTTTCAATGAGCAGTTCTTC.